This T cell receptor (beta chain) was captured in a study of cytomegalovirus exposure and HLA in healthy donors. General study points: Reportedly, diagnosis of cytomegalovirus status by the classifier showed high specificity and sensitivity. Roughly uniform sequencing depth across donors was assumed, possibly incorrectly. Highly shared variants forming one cluster were likely a sequencing artifact.

Germline values: CDR1 LGHNA, CDR2 YNFKEQ. The CDR3 is 18 residues long. The V and J ends lost 1 base and 4 bases, in that order; junction bases with no gene match: 12. Points on this clone: Antigen unknown.

The PCR ran on 60 Vbeta and 13 Jbeta primers. In the original workflow: As a later analysis found, there were approximately 80 million unique TCR beta chains, of which roughly 11 million were shared. Assay used: immunoSEQ multiplex PCR; TCRdb lists only in-frame clones, some missing. The DNA gave D and trimming, while V, J and clone size come from that table. Of more than 95,000 clones detected, roughly 74% appear once; the ten largest clones hold roughly 3.2%. The chain combines TRBV4-2 with TRBJ2-1; 8 positions match TRBD2. Sequenced: PBMCs. This receptor was taken from a female donor in good health and CMV-seropositive. The chain's CDR3 is CASSQGRLAGQIYNEQFF. CDR3 DNA: TGTGCCAGCAGCCAAGGGCGGCTAGCGGGCCAAATTTACAATGAGCAGTTCTTC.